This entry lists 8 T cell receptor beta chains sequenced from one sample in a study of blood T cell repertoires in COVID-19. Repertoires were generated with immunoSEQ multiplex PCR, while TCRdb's copy carries only in-frame clones and drops some. The sample carries about 39,000 clones, more than 80% recorded once. The sequenced sample consisted of peripheral blood. The source is a man aged 45-60 years with active or convalescent COVID-19.

The chain uses TRBV10-1 and TRBJ1-1; D is unclear. Trimming pared 3 bases from V and 1 base from J, leaving 15 bases between. The CDR3 length is 16 residues. Looked up from germline, CDR1 is WNHNN and CDR2 is SYGVQD (reference sequence). Written as DNA, the CDR3 is TGCGCCAGCAGTGACTCAATTCTGGGCACGAACACTGAAGCTTTCTTT. Translation: CASSDSILGTNTEAFF.

The table lists this clone with a count of one. The chain has TRBV10-1 and TRBJ2-1; 10 nucleotides agree with TRBD2. The J segment lost 1 base and the V segment lost 0 bases, leaving 6 bases of the junction unmatched. Germline CDR1 is WNHNN and CDR2 is SYGVQD (reference sequence). The CDR3 loop spans 18 amino acids. The chain's CDR3 is CASSESSGGMVSYNEQFF. CDR3 coding DNA: TGCGCCAGCAGTGAGTCTAGCGGGGGGATGGTGTCCTACAATGAGCAGTTCTTC.

This clone appeared a single time. J is TRBJ2-3 and V is TRBV5-1, with TRBD1 identical over 9 bases. The trim removed 4 bases at V and 3 bases at J, leaving 6 bases unmatched. This CDR3 is 15 amino acids long. The germline CDR1 and CDR2 sequences are SGHRS and YFSETQ. This chain's CDR3 is CASSPKGQGTDTQYF. CDR3 coding DNA: TGCGCCAGCAGCCCTAAGGGACAGGGAACAGATACGCAGTATTTT. Combining the CDR3 with reference TRBV5-1 and TRBJ2-3 gives the whole variable domain KAGVTQTPRYLIKTRGQQVTLSCSPISGHRSVSWYQQTPGQGLQFLFEYFSETQRNKGNFPGRFSGRQFSNSRSEMNVSTLELGDSALYLCASSPKGQGTDTQYFGPGTRLTVL.

The CDR3 here is CASSLNRPTDSYGYTF. In nucleotides, the CDR3 is TGCGCCAGCAGCTTGAATCGGCCCACAGATTCCTATGGCTACACCTTC. The gene calls are TRBV5-1 and TRBJ1-2; D ambiguous. The V gene lost 1 base and the J gene lost 4 bases, with 17 bases spanning the gap. This CDR3 contains 16 residues. Germline CDR1 reads SGHRS; CDR2 reads YFSETQ.

V gene TRBV7-2 combines with J gene TRBJ1-5; 8 positions match TRBD1. This CDR3 is 15 amino acids long. Germline CDR1 and CDR2: SGHTA and FQGNSA. V lost 3 bases, J lost 6 bases, and 7 bases stayed unmatched. In nucleotides, the CDR3 is TGTGCCAGCAGCTTGGTCCAGGGGGCGGGTCAGCCCCAGCATTTT. Its translation is CASSLVQGAGQPQHF.

This clone was observed once. The chain uses TRBV25-1 and TRBJ1-5; no reliable D call. The CDR3 contains 13 residues. Per germline, CDR1 MGHDK and CDR2 SYGVNS. Trimming took 3 bases from V and 6 from J, leaving 9 bases between them. The CDR3 here is CASSDGRGQPQHF. The CDR3 coding sequence is TGTGCCAGCAGTGATGGGCGGGGTCAGCCCCAGCATTTT.

This chain joins TRBV6-6 and TRBJ1-2, with 7 positions matching TRBD1. J was trimmed by 0 bases and V by 5 bases; bases with no gene match: 12. The CDR3 runs 17 residues. Germline V lookup: CDR1 MNHNY, CDR2 SVGAGI (reference sequence). The CDR3 here is CASSLPRDRSANYGYTF. DNA of the CDR3: TGTGCCAGCAGTCTCCCCCGGGACAGATCAGCTAACTATGGCTACACCTTC.

The V call is TRBV27, the J call TRBJ1-5, with 7 bases aligning to TRBD1. Trimming at V came to 1 base and at J to 3 bases, leaving 9 bases not matched to a gene. This CDR3 spans 17 amino acids. Germline V gene sequence: CDR1 MNHEY, CDR2 SMNVEV (reference sequence). The CDR3 spells CASSLFPYRGTNQPQHF. In nucleotides, the CDR3 is TGTGCCAGCAGTTTATTTCCCTACAGGGGTACCAATCAGCCCCAGCATTTT.